These 4 T cell receptor beta chains originate from one sample sequenced in a study of blood T cell repertoires in COVID-19. Sequenced by immunoSEQ multiplex PCR; TCRdb stores in-frame clones only, minus some. The sample includes 150,000 or so clones, roughly 81% seen only once; the top ten take roughly 9%. The specimen was peripheral blood. Source of these receptors: a woman aged 45-59 years with active or convalescent COVID-19.

V usage is TRBV2 and J usage is TRBJ1-5; 8 positions agree with TRBD1. Trimming took 3 bases from V and 1 from J; bases not matched to a gene: 5. Germline V gives CDR1 SNHLY, CDR2 FYNNEI. This CDR3 is 16 amino acids long. The CDR3 region has the DNA TGTGCCAGCAGTGACAGGGGGCCGGGGAGCAATCAGCCCCAGCATTTT. Its protein product is CASSDRGPGSNQPQHF.

The rearrangement joins TRBV24-1 to TRBJ2-1; TRBD2 matches at 10 bases. Germline V gene lookup returns CDR1 KGHDR and CDR2 SFDVKD. V trimming: 5 bases; J trimming: 10 bases; junction bases outside the gene matches: 4. This CDR3 comprises 13 residues. CDR3: CATSVTSGAEQFF. The CDR3 nucleotides read TGTGCCACCAGTGTTACTAGCGGGGCAGAGCAGTTCTTC.

The chain couples TRBV15 to TRBJ1-5; the D is unclear. V shed 0 bases and J shed 3 bases, with 15 bases lying between them. The CDR3 contains 17 residues. Germline-derived CDR1 and CDR2 are LNHNV and YYDKDF (reference sequence). The CDR3 bases are TGTGCCACCAGCAGAGATCGCGGAGCAACCCTCAATCAGCCCCAGCATTTT. This codes for CATSRDRGATLNQPQHF.

The V gene is TRBV15, the J gene TRBJ1-2, with 7 bases matching TRBD1. Looked up from germline, CDR1 is LNHNV and CDR2 is YYDKDF (reference sequence). The CDR3 is made up of 15 amino acids. V lost 3 bases, J lost 2 bases, and 6 bases stayed unmatched. The CDR3 DNA reads as TGTGCCACCAGCAGGCTCGACAGGGACAACTATGGCTACACCTTC. This codes for CATSRLDRDNYGYTF. Together with reference TRBV15 and TRBJ1-2, the CDR3 gives the full variable domain: DAMVIQNPRYQVTQFGKPVTLSCSQTLNHNVMYWYQQKSSQAPKLLFHYYDKDFNNEADTPDNFQSRRPNTSFCFLDIRSPGLGDTAMYLCATSRLDRDNYGYTFGSGTRLTVV.